Each of the 2 T cell receptor beta chains below was sequenced from the same sample in a study of blood T cell repertoires in COVID-19. The method was immunoSEQ multiplex PCR; TCRdb's version includes in-frame clones alone and lacks a portion of them. The sample holds about 97,000 clones, more than 75% seen once. Sequenced input: peripheral blood. The receptor source for this set is a human donor in a cohort sampled during active COVID-19.

The chain has TRBV19 and TRBJ1-5; D not certain. The CDR3 has 12 residues. The germline CDR1 and CDR2 sequences are LNHDA and SQIVND (reference sequence). V was pared by 1 base and J by 6 bases, with 4 bases between. The DNA of the CDR3 is TGTGCCAGTAGTATAGGAGTTCAGCCCCAGCATTTT. Translating it yields CASSIGVQPQHF.

This chain connects TRBV9 to TRBJ2-6, with 7 positions matching TRBD1. CDR1 is SGDLS and CDR2 is YYNGEE in the germline V gene. V dropped 0 bases and J dropped 2; count of bases not matched to a gene: 5. This CDR3 is built from 17 residues. CDR3 nucleotides: TGTGCCAGCAGCGTAGAACAGGGGACGGCTGGGGCCAACGTCCTGACTTTC. Residues: CASSVEQGTAGANVLTF.